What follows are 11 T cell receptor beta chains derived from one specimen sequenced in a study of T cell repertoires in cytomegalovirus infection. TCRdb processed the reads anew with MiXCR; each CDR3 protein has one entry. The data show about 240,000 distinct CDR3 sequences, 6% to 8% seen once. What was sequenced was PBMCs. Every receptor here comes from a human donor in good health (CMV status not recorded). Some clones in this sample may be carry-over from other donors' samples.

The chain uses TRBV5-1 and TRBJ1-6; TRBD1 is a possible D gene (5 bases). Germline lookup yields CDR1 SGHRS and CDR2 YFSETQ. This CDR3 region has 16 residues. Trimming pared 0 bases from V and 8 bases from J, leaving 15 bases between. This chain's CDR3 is CASSLGVGGGHSPLHF. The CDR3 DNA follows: TGCGCCAGCAGCTTGGGTGTTGGGGGAGGACATTCACCCCTCCACTTT.

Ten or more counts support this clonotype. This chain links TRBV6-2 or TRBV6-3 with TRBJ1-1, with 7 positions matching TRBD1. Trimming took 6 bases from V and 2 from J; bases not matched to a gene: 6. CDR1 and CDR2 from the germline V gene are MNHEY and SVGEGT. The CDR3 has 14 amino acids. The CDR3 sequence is CASSMTGSNTEAFF. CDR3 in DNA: TGTGCCAGCAGCATGACAGGGAGTAACACTGAAGCTTTCTTT.

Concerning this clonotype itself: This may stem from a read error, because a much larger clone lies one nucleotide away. DNA for the CDR3: TGTGCCAGCAGTAATTCCGCGGGACTAGCGGGGAGCACAGATACGCAGTATTTT. The encoded protein is CASSNSAGLAGSTDTQYF. This rearrangement joins TRBV28 to TRBJ2-3; 13 bases match TRBD2. Looked up from germline, CDR1 is MDHEN and CDR2 is SYDVKM. The CDR3 contains 18 residues. The junction had 8 bases not matched to a gene; V was cut back by 5 bases and J by 0 bases.

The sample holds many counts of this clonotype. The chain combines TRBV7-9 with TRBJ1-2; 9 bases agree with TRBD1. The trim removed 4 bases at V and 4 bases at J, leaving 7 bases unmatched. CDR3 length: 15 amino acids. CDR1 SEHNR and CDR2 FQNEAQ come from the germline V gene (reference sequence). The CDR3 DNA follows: TGTGCCAGCAGCTCCGGAGGGGACAGGGTCTATGGCTACACCTTC. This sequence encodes CASSSGGDRVYGYTF.

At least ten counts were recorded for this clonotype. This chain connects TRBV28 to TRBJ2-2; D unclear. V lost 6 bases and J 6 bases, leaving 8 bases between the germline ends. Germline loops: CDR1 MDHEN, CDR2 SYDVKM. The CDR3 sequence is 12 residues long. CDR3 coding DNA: TGTGCCAGCAGCCAAGGGCCCGGGGAGCTGTTTTTT. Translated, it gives CASSQGPGELFF.

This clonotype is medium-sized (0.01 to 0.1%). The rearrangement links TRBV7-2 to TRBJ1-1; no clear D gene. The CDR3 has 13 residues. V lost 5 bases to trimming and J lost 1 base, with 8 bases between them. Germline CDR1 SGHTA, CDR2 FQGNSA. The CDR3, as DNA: TGTGCCAGCAGCCAAGGAAGGAACACTGAAGCTTTCTTT. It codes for CASSQGRNTEAFF.

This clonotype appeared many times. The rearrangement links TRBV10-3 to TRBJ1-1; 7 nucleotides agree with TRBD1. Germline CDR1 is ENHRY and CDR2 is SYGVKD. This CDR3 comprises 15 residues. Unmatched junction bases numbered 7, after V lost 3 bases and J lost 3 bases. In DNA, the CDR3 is TGTGCCATCAGTGATCCCCAGGGGGGAGACACTGAAGCTTTCTTT. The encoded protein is CAISDPQGGDTEAFF.

CDR3 DNA sequence: TGTGCCAGCAGGCTCTGGGCGGACCAAGAGACCCAGTACTTC. Its protein is CASRLWADQETQYF. The rearrangement joins TRBV12-3 or TRBV12-4 to TRBJ2-5; D ambiguous. The ends were cut back, 6 bases at V and 0 bases at J, with 11 bases in the middle. There are 14 residues in the CDR3.

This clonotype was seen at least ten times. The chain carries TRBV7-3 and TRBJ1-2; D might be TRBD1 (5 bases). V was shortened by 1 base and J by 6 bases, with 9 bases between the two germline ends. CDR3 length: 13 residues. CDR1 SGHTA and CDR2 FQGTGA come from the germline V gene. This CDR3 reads CASSLSREDGYTF. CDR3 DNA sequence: TGTGCCAGCAGCTTAAGCAGGGAGGATGGCTACACCTTC. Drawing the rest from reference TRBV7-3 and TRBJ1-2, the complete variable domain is GAGVSQTPSNKVTEKGKYVELRCDPISGHTALYWYRQSLGQGPEFLIYFQGTGAADDSGLPNDRFFAVRPEGSVSTLKIQRTERGDSAVYLCASSLSREDGYTFGSGTRLTVV.

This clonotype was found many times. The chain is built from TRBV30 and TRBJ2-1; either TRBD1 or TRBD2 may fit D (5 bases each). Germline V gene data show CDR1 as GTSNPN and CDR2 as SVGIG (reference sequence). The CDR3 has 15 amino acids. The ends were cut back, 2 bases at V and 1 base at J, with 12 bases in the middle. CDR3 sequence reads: CAWSWDPPSYNEQFF. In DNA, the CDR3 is TGTGCCTGGAGTTGGGACCCGCCTTCCTACAATGAGCAGTTCTTC.

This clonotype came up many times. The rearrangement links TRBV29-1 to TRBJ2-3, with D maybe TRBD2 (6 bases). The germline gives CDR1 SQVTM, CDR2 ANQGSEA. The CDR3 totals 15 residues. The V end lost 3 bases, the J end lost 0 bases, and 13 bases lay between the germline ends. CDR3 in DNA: TGCAGCGTTGATAGTGAAGGGAGGAGCACAGATACGCAGTATTTT. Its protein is CSVDSEGRSTDTQYF.